This entry concerns a single TCR beta chain. V was shortened by 4 bases and J by 3 bases, with 16 bases between the two germline ends. Germline CDR1 SQVTM, CDR2 ANQGSEA. There are 14 residues in the CDR3. The data were obtained in a study of T cell clones after liver transplantation. Overall study context: Immunosuppression withdrawal was tried within 2 years after liver transplantation in this trial.

Using immunoSEQ multiplex PCR, the repertoire was profiled, and TCRdb retains in-frame clones only, with some absent. The top ten hold 25% to 30% of the sample, which has some 34,000 clones, 90% to 95% seen once. The receptor was derived from a human patient who received a liver transplant. A subset of T cells may come from the graft donor. This chain connects TRBV29-1 to TRBJ2-7; D might be TRBD1 (7 bases). The sequenced sample was CD8+ T cells from blood, obtained 12 months after liver transplant. In DNA form, the CDR3 reads TGCAGCGTTGCCCCCAGGGGGGCTTTCTACGAGCAGTACTTC. Protein product: CSVAPRGAFYEQYF.